Shown below are 19 T cell receptor beta chains from a single sample sequenced in a study of OX40 agonist ivuxolimab in advanced cancers. The library was produced with the immunoSEQ multiplex PCR assay. TCRdb mirrors the immuneACCESS table, restricted to in-frame sequences. Some clones are absent from its copies; in checked studies, under half trace to an unresolved V gene, and the reason for the others is unknown. Here the sample has around 82,000 clones; more than 70% occur a single time. The ten largest clones represent 0.4% to 0.6% of the sample. The material was CD4+ or CD8+ T cells sorted from blood, obtained in a trial of the OX40 agonist ivuxolimab. Source of these receptors: an adult with an advanced solid tumor such as melanoma, head and neck, liver or kidney cancer.

This chain links TRBV2 with TRBJ1-5; D perhaps matches TRBD1 (5 bases). In germline, CDR1 is SNHLY, CDR2 FYNNEI. The CDR3 covers 14 residues. Trimming pared 5 bases from V and 7 bases from J, leaving 15 bases between. CDR3: CASSWGGTGQPQHF. DNA of the CDR3: TGTGCCAGCAGTTGGGGGGGGACGGGCCAGCCCCAGCATTTT.

The chain has TRBV11-3 and TRBJ2-2; tentatively, D is TRBD1 (5 bases). There are 15 residues in the CDR3. Deletions cut 1 base from V and 1 base from J, with 7 bases between. Looked up from germline, CDR1 is SGHNT and CDR2 is YENEEA. The CDR3 nucleotides are TGTGCCAGCAGCTTAGGTCAGGGGAACACCGGGGAGCTGTTTTTT. It is translated as CASSLGQGNTGELFF.

The chain links TRBV11-2 to TRBJ1-1, with D possibly TRBD1 on 6 matching bases. The CDR3 totals 19 residues. V shed 5 bases and J shed 0 bases, with 25 bases lying between them. Germline V gene data show CDR1 as SGHAT and CDR2 as FQNNGV. DNA for the CDR3: TGTGCCAGCAGCCCCCTTCGGGACACTCCTTTGGTCATGAACACTGAAGCTTTCTTT. It codes for CASSPLRDTPLVMNTEAFF.

V and J are TRBV9 and TRBJ2-3; D uncertain. V lost 0 bases and J lost 6, with 5 bases in between. From germline, CDR1 is SGDLS and CDR2 YYNGEE. This CDR3 region has 12 residues. Written as DNA, the CDR3 is TGTGCCAGCAGCGTAGAGTGGGATACGCAGTATTTT. Translation: CASSVEWDTQYF. Together with reference TRBV9 and TRBJ2-3, the CDR3 gives the full variable domain: DSGVTQTPKHLITATGQRVTLRCSPRSGDLSVYWYQQSLDQGLQFLIQYYNGEERAKGNILERFSAQQFPDLHSELNLSSLELGDSALYFCASSVEWDTQYFGPGTRLTVL.

The V and J genes are TRBV6-1 and TRBJ1-1; the D gene is possibly TRBD1 (5 bases). The germline gives CDR1 MNHNS, CDR2 SASEGT. Between the trimmed V and J ends, which lost 6 bases and 2 bases, there was a span of 7 bases. This CDR3 spans 12 amino acids. The chain's CDR3 is CASRQANTEAFF. CDR3 nucleotides: TGTGCCAGCAGACAGGCCAACACTGAAGCTTTCTTT.

This clone occurred once. The chain carries TRBV18 and TRBJ2-7, with 8 nucleotides matching TRBD1. Looked up from germline, CDR1 is KGHSH and CDR2 is LQKENI. V gave up 3 bases and J gave up 0 bases; unmatched junction bases: 4. The CDR3 runs 15 residues. CDR3 residues: CASSPRTGNSYEQYF. CDR3 bases: TGTGCCAGCTCACCGCGGACAGGGAACTCCTACGAGCAGTACTTC.

This chain links TRBV2 with TRBJ2-5, with unresolved D. V lost 4 bases, J lost 0 bases, and 12 bases lay in between. CDR1 and CDR2 from the germline V gene are SNHLY and FYNNEI. The CDR3 spans 15 residues. This CDR3 is CASSGRQKYQETQYF. CDR3 nucleotides: TGTGCCAGCAGTGGGCGGCAGAAGTACCAAGAGACCCAGTACTTC.

As concerns this clone: Other DNA sequences in this sample translate to the same CDR3. The chain couples TRBV5-1 to TRBJ2-2; D ambiguous. Trimming took off 2 bases at V and 4 bases at J, with 3 bases between the two ends. CDR3 length equals 12 residues. Germline V lookup: CDR1 SGHRS, CDR2 YFSETQ. The CDR3 region is CASSFGTGELFF. The CDR3 nucleotides read TGCGCCAGCAGCTTCGGCACCGGGGAGCTGTTTTTT.

The chain couples TRBV6-1 to TRBJ2-1; a weak D match, TRBD2 (5 bases). The ends were cut back, 7 bases at V and 0 bases at J, with 10 bases in the middle. Per the germline V gene, CDR1 is MNHNS and CDR2 is SASEGT. The CDR3 runs 14 residues. The chain's CDR3 is CASTEAGSYNEQFF. The DNA for the CDR3 is TGTGCCAGCACCGAGGCGGGCTCCTACAATGAGCAGTTCTTC.

V is TRBV11-1 and J is TRBJ2-7; possibly TRBD1 for D (5 bases). Per germline, CDR1 SGHAT and CDR2 FQDESV (reference sequence). The germline V and J ends were trimmed by 1 base and 7 bases, with 14 bases remaining between them. The CDR3 sequence is 14 residues long. The CDR3 loop is CASSLGRQSGEQYF. DNA of the CDR3: TGTGCCAGCAGCTTAGGGCGACAGTCTGGGGAGCAGTACTTC.

The chain carries TRBV20-1 and TRBJ1-2, with D hard to call. The CDR3 is 11 amino acids. CDR1 and CDR2 (germline): DFQATT, SNEGSKA (reference sequence). The CDR3 DNA follows: TGCACCGGCAGTACTAACTATGGCTACACCTTC. It encodes CTGSTNYGYTF.

The table lists this clone with a few counts. The chain has TRBV6-1 and TRBJ1-5; D remains ambiguous. CDR1 and CDR2 (germline): MNHNS, SASEGT. The CDR3 consists of 12 residues. Between the trimmed V and J ends, which lost 7 bases and 4 bases, there was a span of 8 bases. The CDR3 reads CASNQGNQPQHF. In DNA form, the CDR3 reads TGTGCCAGCAATCAAGGGAATCAGCCCCAGCATTTT.

V is TRBV29-1 and J is TRBJ1-3; no definite D call. The CDR3 contains 11 residues. CDR1 SQVTM and CDR2 ANQGSEA come from the germline V gene. V was clipped by 6 bases and J by 3 bases, with 6 bases between them. The chain's CDR3 is CSVHNGNTIYF. CDR3 bases: TGCAGCGTACACAATGGAAACACCATATATTTT.

The chain carries TRBV2 and TRBJ2-3, with 8 bases fitting TRBD2. Germline trimming cut 3 bases from V and 7 bases from J; bases unmatched to any gene: 9. CDR3 length: 15 amino acids. Germline-derived CDR1 and CDR2 are SNHLY and FYNNEI. The CDR3 here is CASSDSAGGLNTQYF. The CDR3 bases are TGTGCCAGCAGTGATTCGGCGGGGGGCCTGAATACGCAGTATTTT.

The chain uses TRBV9 and TRBJ2-3, with D perhaps TRBD1 (5 bases). Trimming removed 0 bases at V and 6 bases at J, with 11 bases between. The CDR3 sequence is 14 residues long. CDR1 SGDLS and CDR2 YYNGEE come from the germline V gene. CDR3 in amino acids: CASSVAGYSDTQYF. In nucleotides, the CDR3 is TGTGCCAGCAGCGTAGCAGGGTATAGCGATACGCAGTATTTT.

V is TRBV6-1 and J is TRBJ2-7; D uncertain. The V end was cut by 2 bases, the J end by 3 bases, with 11 bases between. Germline V gene sequence: CDR1 MNHNS, CDR2 SASEGT. The CDR3 runs to 14 residues. For the CDR3, the DNA is TGTGCCAGCAGTGAATCGGGCCTTGGCTACGAGCAGTACTTC. Encoded protein: CASSESGLGYEQYF.

This sequence joins TRBV19 and TRBJ2-7, with TRBD1 matching 8 bases. This CDR3 has 14 residues. Germline CDR1 reads LNHDA; CDR2 reads SQIVND (reference sequence). V shed 5 bases, J shed 5 bases, and the junction held 8 bases outside the gene matches. For the CDR3, the DNA is TGTGCCAGTAGTCTGCGGACAGGGCGCGACGAGCAGTACTTC. It yields the protein CASSLRTGRDEQYF.

A few counts support this clone. The chain links TRBV7-8 to TRBJ2-2, with D unclear. Germline CDR1 and CDR2: SGHVS and FQNEAQ. CDR3 size: 15 residues. The ends were cut back, 5 bases at V and 1 base at J, with 11 bases in the middle. CDR3 DNA sequence: TGTGCCAGCAGCCCAAGCCCGGGGAACACCGGGGAGCTGTTTTTT. Amino acids: CASSPSPGNTGELFF. The whole variable domain, filled in from reference TRBV7-8 and TRBJ2-2, reads GAGVSQSPRYKVAKRGQDVALRCDPISGHVSLFWYQQALGQGPEFLTYFQNEAQLDKSGLPSDRFFAERPEGSVSTLKIQRTQQEDSAVYLCASSPSPGNTGELFFGEGSRLTVL.

The chain is built from TRBV7-2 and TRBJ2-1, with 7 bases fitting TRBD2. Trimming at V came to 7 bases and at J to 7 bases, leaving 10 bases not matched to a gene. The germline V gene encodes CDR1 SGHTA and CDR2 FQGNSA. CDR3 size: 14 residues. Written as DNA, the CDR3 is TGTGCCAGCACCTCGCCCGGGGGGATTAATGAGCAGTTCTTC. Translating gives CASTSPGGINEQFF.